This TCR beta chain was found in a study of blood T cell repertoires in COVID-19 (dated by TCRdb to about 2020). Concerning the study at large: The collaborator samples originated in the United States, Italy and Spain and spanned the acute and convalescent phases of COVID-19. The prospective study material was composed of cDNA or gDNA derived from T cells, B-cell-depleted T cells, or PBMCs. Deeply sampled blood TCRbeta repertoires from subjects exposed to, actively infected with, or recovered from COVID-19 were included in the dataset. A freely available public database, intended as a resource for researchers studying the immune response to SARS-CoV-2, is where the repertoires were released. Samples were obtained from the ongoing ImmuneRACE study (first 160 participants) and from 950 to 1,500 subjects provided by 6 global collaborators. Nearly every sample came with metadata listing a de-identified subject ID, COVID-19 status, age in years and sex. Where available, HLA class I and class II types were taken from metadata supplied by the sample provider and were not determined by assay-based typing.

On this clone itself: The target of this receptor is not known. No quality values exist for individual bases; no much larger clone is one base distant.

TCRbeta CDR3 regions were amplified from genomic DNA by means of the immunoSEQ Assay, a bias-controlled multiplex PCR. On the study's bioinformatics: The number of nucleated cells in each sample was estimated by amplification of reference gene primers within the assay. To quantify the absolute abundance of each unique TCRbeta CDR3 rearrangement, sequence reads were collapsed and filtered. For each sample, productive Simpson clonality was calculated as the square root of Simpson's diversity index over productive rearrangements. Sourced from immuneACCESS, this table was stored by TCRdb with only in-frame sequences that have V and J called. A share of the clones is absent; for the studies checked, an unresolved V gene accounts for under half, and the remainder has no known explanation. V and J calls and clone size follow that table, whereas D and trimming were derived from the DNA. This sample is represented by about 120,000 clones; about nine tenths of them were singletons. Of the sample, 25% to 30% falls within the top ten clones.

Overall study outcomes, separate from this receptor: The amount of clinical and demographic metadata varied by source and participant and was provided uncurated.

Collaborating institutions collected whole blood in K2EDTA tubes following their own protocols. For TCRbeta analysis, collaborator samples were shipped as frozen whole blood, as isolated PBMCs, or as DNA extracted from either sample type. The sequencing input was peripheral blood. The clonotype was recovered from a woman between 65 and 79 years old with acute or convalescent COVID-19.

The DNA sequence is TGTGCCAGTAGTATAGGGACAGGGCTTACAGATACGCAGTATTTT. Its coded protein is CASSIGTGLTDTQYF. The V and J genes are TRBV19 and TRBJ2-3; TRBD1 agrees with 8 junctional bases. From the germline V gene (reference sequence), CDR1 is LNHDA and CDR2 is SQIVND. From cysteine to phenylalanine, the CDR3 is 15 amino acids long. The only DNA kept is the CDR3, 45 bases in frame from the first base. Germline trimming amounts to 1 base on V and 3 bases on J, with 3 as the count of junction bases outside the gene matches.